The 27 T cell receptor beta chains below come from one sample, sequenced in a study of T cells in localized non-small cell lung cancer. Profiling relied on immunoSEQ multiplex PCR, and the TCRdb table lists in-frame clones only, not all of them. The sample yields tens of thousands of clones, around 80% seen once. This specimen was PBMCs, taken before any cancer treatment. These receptors came from a man aged 40 to 70 with stage II squamous cell lung carcinoma.

The chain joins TRBV6-1 to TRBJ1-1, with D perhaps TRBD1 (5 bases). CDR3 length: 14 amino acids. V was shortened by 5 bases and J by 1 base, with 11 bases between the two germline ends. CDR1 is MNHNS, CDR2 SASEGT, per germline. This CDR3 is CASSLTVRNTEAFF. Here the CDR3 DNA reads TGTGCCAGCAGTCTGACAGTCAGGAACACTGAAGCTTTCTTT.

The rearrangement joins TRBV19 to TRBJ2-7; a weak D match, TRBD2 (6 bases). Germline assignment: CDR1 LNHDA and CDR2 SQIVND (reference sequence). This CDR3 spans 13 amino acids. V shed 5 bases and J shed 4 bases, with 12 bases lying between them. As DNA, the CDR3 is TGTGCCAGTAGTCCTCCGGGGAGGTACGAGCAGTACTTC. Amino acid sequence: CASSPPGRYEQYF.

This clone turned up a few times. This chain uses TRBV30 with TRBJ2-7; TRBD2 is a possible D gene (8 bases). CDR1 and CDR2 from the germline V gene are GTSNPN and SVGIG (reference sequence). V was cut by 4 bases and J by 2 bases, with 18 bases left in between. The CDR3 is made up of 15 amino acids. The CDR3 DNA is TGTGCCTGGAACTTAGCGGGAACAGGGGCCTACGAGCAGTACTTC. It specifies CAWNLAGTGAYEQYF. Based on the CDR3 plus reference TRBV30 and TRBJ2-7, the full variable domain is SQTIHQWPATLVQPVGSPLSLECTVEGTSNPNLYWYRQAAGRGLQLLFYSVGIGQISSEVPQNLSASRPQDRQFILSSKKLLLSDSGFYLCAWNLAGTGAYEQYFGPGTRLTVT.

The rearrangement links TRBV2 to TRBJ1-1; unclear D gene. Trimming pared 1 base from V and 11 bases from J, leaving 8 bases between. This CDR3 has 11 amino acids. Germline V gives CDR1 SNHLY, CDR2 FYNNEI. CDR3 residues: CASSEGSKAFF. CDR3 DNA sequence: TGTGCCAGCAGTGAAGGGAGTAAGGCTTTCTTT.

The chain recombines TRBV18 with TRBJ1-2; 7 bases map to TRBD1. With 1 base clipped from V and 5 bases from J, the junction kept 10 bases outside the gene matches. From germline, CDR1 is KGHSH and CDR2 LQKENI. The CDR3 length is 16 residues. CDR3 sequence reads: CASSPQLDRATYGYTF. The CDR3 nucleotides are TGTGCCAGCTCACCACAGTTAGACAGGGCGACGTATGGCTACACCTTC.

The sample holds a few counts of this clone. The chain combines TRBV2 with TRBJ1-5, with a tentative D call TRBD1 (5 bases). The CDR3 length is 13 residues. Trimming cost V 6 bases and J 9 bases, with 15 bases left between them. Germline lookup yields CDR1 SNHLY and CDR2 FYNNEI. The CDR3 spells CASREEAGTPQHF. The CDR3 coding sequence is TGTGCCAGCAGAGAGGAGGCGGGGACGCCCCAGCATTTT. The variable domain in full, completed from reference TRBV2 and TRBJ1-5, reads EPEVTQTPSHQVTQMGQEVILRCVPISNHLYFYWYRQILGQKVEFLVSFYNNEISEKSEIFDDQFSVERPDGSNFTLKIRSTKLEDSAMYFCASREEAGTPQHFGDGTRLSIL.

This sequence joins TRBV7-9 and TRBJ1-5, with D possibly TRBD1 on 5 matching bases. CDR3 length: 14 amino acids. V was clipped by 5 bases and J by 3 bases, with 11 bases between them. Per germline, CDR1 SEHNR and CDR2 FQNEAQ (reference sequence). CDR3 coding DNA: TGTGCCAGCAGCCGGGACGGTCCCAATCAGCCCCAGCATTTT. It translates to CASSRDGPNQPQHF.

The chain links TRBV2 to TRBJ2-3; weak D call: TRBD2 (5 bases). The CDR3 spans 12 residues. With 8 bases removed from V and 4 bases from J, the gap between germline ends came to 10 bases. Germline CDR1 and CDR2: SNHLY and FYNNEI. The CDR3 DNA is TGTGCCAGCCATTTGAGGGCAGATACGCAGTATTTT. Its protein is CASHLRADTQYF.

This rearrangement joins TRBV5-6 to TRBJ1-2; D perhaps matches TRBD1 (6 bases). Germline V CDR1 and CDR2: SGHDT, YYEEEE. The CDR3 consists of 16 residues. Trimming shortened V by 3 bases and J by 6 bases, and 21 bases separated the two germline ends. In DNA form, the CDR3 reads TGTGCCAGCAGCTCGCACCCCCAGGCAGGGGTGGATGGCTACACCTTC. Protein sequence: CASSSHPQAGVDGYTF. Together with reference TRBV5-6 and TRBJ1-2, the CDR3 gives the full variable domain: DAGVTQSPTHLIKTRGQQVTLRCSPKSGHDTVSWYQQALGQGPQFIFQYYEEEERQRGNFPDRFSGHQFPNYSSELNVNALLLGDSALYLCASSSHPQAGVDGYTFGSGTRLTVV.

In DNA, the CDR3 is TGCGCCAGCAGGGGTGGTGGGTATCAAGAGACCCAGTACTTC. Translation gives CASRGGGYQETQYF. V gene TRBV5-1 combines with J gene TRBJ2-5; D call uncertain. Germline V CDR1 and CDR2: SGHRS, YFSETQ. Trimming stripped 5 bases from V and 2 bases from J, with 13 bases between. This CDR3 is built from 14 residues.

This sequence joins TRBV7-8 and TRBJ1-1; no firm D call. The V end was cut by 4 bases, the J end by 1 base, with 7 bases between. The CDR3 totals 13 residues. Germline-derived CDR1 and CDR2 are SGHVS and FQNEAQ. The CDR3 spells CASSSPPNTEAFF. The CDR3 DNA reads as TGTGCCAGCAGCTCTCCCCCGAACACTGAAGCTTTCTTT. Combining the CDR3 with reference TRBV7-8 and TRBJ1-1 gives the whole variable domain GAGVSQSPRYKVAKRGQDVALRCDPISGHVSLFWYQQALGQGPEFLTYFQNEAQLDKSGLPSDRFFAERPEGSVSTLKIQRTQQEDSAVYLCASSSPPNTEAFFGQGTRLTVV.

CDR3 protein: CASSFSSGQILPYEQYF. The CDR3 DNA sequence: TGTGCCAGCAGCTTCAGCTCGGGACAGATTCTCCCCTACGAGCAGTACTTC. The chain recombines TRBV7-2 with TRBJ2-7, with 7 bases identical to TRBD1. The J segment lost 2 bases and the V segment lost 3 bases, leaving 13 bases of the junction unmatched. This CDR3 contains 17 residues. Looked up from germline, CDR1 is SGHTA and CDR2 is FQGNSA.

The rearrangement uses TRBV28 and TRBJ2-2; a weak D match, TRBD2 (6 bases). The V gene lost 5 bases and the J gene lost 7 bases, with 14 bases spanning the gap. CDR1 MDHEN and CDR2 SYDVKM come from the germline V gene. This CDR3 is 14 amino acids long. CDR3 in DNA: TGTGCCAGCAGTCCCGGGACTCCCGGCGGGGAGCTGTTTTTT. Amino acid sequence: CASSPGTPGGELFF.

V gene TRBV6-4 combines with J gene TRBJ2-3, with D unresolved. The CDR3 contains 16 residues. Per the germline V gene, CDR1 is MRHNA and CDR2 is SNTAGT. Trimming took 0 bases from V and 0 from J, leaving 10 bases between them. The CDR3 DNA follows: TGTGCCAGCAGTGACTCGAGCAGTTTTAGCACAGATACGCAGTATTTT. Its translation is CASSDSSSFSTDTQYF.

The chain has TRBV4-2 and TRBJ1-3, with a possible D match to TRBD1 (5 bases). There are 16 residues in the CDR3. CDR1 is LGHNA and CDR2 is YNFKEQ in the germline V gene. The V end was cut by 5 bases, the J end by 0 bases, with 14 bases between. The CDR3, as DNA: TGTGCCAGCAGCTTGGTAGGGACGAGCTCTGGAAACACCATATATTTT. Its protein is CASSLVGTSSGNTIYF.

The chain carries TRBV5-4 and TRBJ2-7, with 11 bases lining up with TRBD2. The junction had 0 bases not matched to a gene; V was cut back by 1 base and J by 0 bases. The germline V gene encodes CDR1 SGHNT and CDR2 YYREEE (reference sequence). This CDR3 region has 15 residues. The CDR3 protein is CASSLTSGGSYEQYF. The CDR3 coding sequence is TGTGCCAGCAGCTTGACTAGCGGGGGCTCCTACGAGCAGTACTTC.

The chain recombines TRBV2 with TRBJ2-3, with a weak D call TRBD2 (6 bases). V lost 6 bases and J 2 bases, leaving 12 bases between the germline ends. Germline V gene lookup returns CDR1 SNHLY and CDR2 FYNNEI. CDR3 length equals 14 residues. The CDR3 loop reads CASSMGLTTDTQYF. CDR3 in DNA: TGTGCCAGCAGCATGGGACTTACCACAGATACGCAGTATTTT.

This clone appeared a few times. The chain couples TRBV4-3 to TRBJ1-1; no definite D call. This CDR3 contains 13 residues. Germline-derived CDR1 and CDR2 are LGHNA and YSLEER. Trimming removed 4 bases at V and 5 bases at J, with 11 bases between. This chain's CDR3 is CASSLLGGTEAFF. The CDR3 DNA sequence: TGCGCCAGCAGCCTTCTCGGTGGAACTGAAGCTTTCTTT.

The rearrangement joins TRBV5-1 to TRBJ2-6; tentatively, D is TRBD1 (6 bases). Germline V lookup: CDR1 SGHRS, CDR2 YFSETQ. V lost 4 bases and J lost 4, with 18 bases in between. This CDR3 has 17 residues. The CDR3 loop is CASSPDWGPGGANVLTF. Written as DNA, the CDR3 is TGCGCCAGCAGCCCGGACTGGGGGCCAGGAGGGGCCAACGTCCTGACTTTC.

The CDR3 nucleotides read TGTGCCAGCAGCTTTAATGCAGGGAACACCGGGGAGCTGTTTTTT. Protein product: CASSFNAGNTGELFF. The V call is TRBV7-3, the J call TRBJ2-2; D is unclear. Germline CDR1 SGHTA, CDR2 FQGTGA. This CDR3 region has 15 residues. Trimming removed 3 bases from V and 1 base from J, with 9 bases in between.

The chain employs TRBV28 and TRBJ2-3; D might be TRBD2 (7 bases). Germline loops: CDR1 MDHEN, CDR2 SYDVKM. This CDR3 region has 15 residues. Trimming removed 11 bases from V and 1 base from J, with 19 bases in between. CDR3 sequence (DNA): TGTGCCTCGAAGGGAGGGGGTATACGCACAGATACGCAGTATTTT. It translates to CASKGGGIRTDTQYF.

The rearrangement links TRBV28 to TRBJ2-7; tentatively, D is TRBD1 (5 bases). V shed 3 bases and J shed 4 bases, with 10 bases lying between them. Germline CDR1 and CDR2: MDHEN and SYDVKM. The CDR3 consists of 13 residues. The CDR3 sequence: CASSFPGSYEQYF. CDR3 in DNA: TGTGCCAGCAGTTTCCCAGGGTCGTACGAGCAGTACTTC.

The chain carries TRBV4-2 and TRBJ1-4; 7 bases fit TRBD1. V shed 2 bases and J 5 bases; nucleotides not matched to a gene: 5. Germline V lookup: CDR1 LGHNA, CDR2 YNFKEQ. This CDR3 region has 15 residues. The DNA for the CDR3 is TGTGCCAGCAGCCAACCAGACAGGGACAATGAAAAACTGTTTTTT. Its protein is CASSQPDRDNEKLFF.

This sequence joins TRBV28 and TRBJ1-3; D remains unclear. This CDR3 region has 14 residues. Trimming took off 8 bases at V and 4 bases at J, with 15 bases between the two ends. Germline loops: CDR1 MDHEN, CDR2 SYDVKM. CDR3: CASFRTAEGNTIYF. The CDR3 DNA reads TGTGCCAGCTTTCGGACTGCCGAGGGAAACACCATATATTTT.

The chain combines TRBV4-2 with TRBJ2-5; perhaps TRBD2 as D (6 bases). The CDR3 has 15 amino acids. CDR1 LGHNA and CDR2 YNFKEQ come from the germline V gene. Trimming took 1 base from V and 9 from J, leaving 18 bases between them. The CDR3 DNA reads TGTGCCAGCAGCCAAGGAGCGGCCACCGGCGGGGCCCAGTACTTC. Translation gives CASSQGAATGGAQYF.

This sequence joins TRBV7-6 and TRBJ2-5; perhaps TRBD2 as D (6 bases). There are 13 residues in the CDR3. From germline, CDR1 is SGHVS and CDR2 FNYEAQ. V lost 8 bases, J lost 2 bases, and 12 bases lay in between. The CDR3 is CASGTPPQETQYF. CDR3 nucleotide sequence: TGTGCCAGCGGGACTCCACCGCAAGAGACCCAGTACTTC.

This clone was detected only a few times. V is TRBV6-6 and J is TRBJ2-3; possible D gene TRBD2, 7 bases. The germline V gene has CDR1 MNHNY and CDR2 SVGAGI (reference sequence). This CDR3 has 14 amino acids. Trimming cost V 5 bases and J 5 bases, with 14 bases left between them. CDR3 residues: CASSRARGQDTQYF. Written as DNA, the CDR3 is TGTGCCAGCAGTCGGGCGCGGGGGCAAGATACGCAGTATTTT.